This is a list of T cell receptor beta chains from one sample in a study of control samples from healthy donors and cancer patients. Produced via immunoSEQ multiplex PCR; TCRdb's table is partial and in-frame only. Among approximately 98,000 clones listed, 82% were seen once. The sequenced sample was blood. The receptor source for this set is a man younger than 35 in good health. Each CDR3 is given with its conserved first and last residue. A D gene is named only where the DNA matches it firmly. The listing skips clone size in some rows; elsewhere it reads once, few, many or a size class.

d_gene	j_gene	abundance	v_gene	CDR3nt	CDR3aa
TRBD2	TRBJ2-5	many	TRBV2	TGTGCCAGCAGTGCCCCTAGCGGGGCTCAAGAGACCCAGTACTTC	CASSAPSGAQETQYF
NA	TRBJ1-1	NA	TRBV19	TGTGCCAGTAGTATAGGTGGGGGCAGGGACACTGAAGCTTTCTTT	CASSIGGGRDTEAFF
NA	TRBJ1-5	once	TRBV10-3	TGTGCCATCAGTGAGTCAGGGGCAGATCAGCCCCAGCATTTT	CAISESGADQPQHF
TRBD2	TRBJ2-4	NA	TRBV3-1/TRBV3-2	TGTGCCAGCAGCCACTACAAATCGGGGGGGCTAGCCAAAAACATTCAGTACTTC	CASSHYKSGGLAKNIQYF
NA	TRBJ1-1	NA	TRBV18	TGTGCCAGCTCACCAGGGATGAACACTGAAGCTTTCTTT	CASSPGMNTEAFF
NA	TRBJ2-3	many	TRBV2	TGTGCCAGCAGTGATGAGGCAGATACGCAGTATTTT	CASSDEADTQYF
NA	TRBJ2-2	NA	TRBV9	TGTGCCAGCAGCGCCGAGACAGGAACCGGGGAGCTGTTTTTT	CASSAETGTGELFF
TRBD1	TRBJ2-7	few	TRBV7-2	TGTGCCAGCAGCTTAGGGACAGGGGCCTACGAGCAGTACTTC	CASSLGTGAYEQYF
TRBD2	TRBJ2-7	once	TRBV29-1	TGCAGCGCAGCGGGATCTTACGAGCAGTACTTC	CSAAGSYEQYF
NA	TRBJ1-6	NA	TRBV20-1	TGCAGTGCTAGTCCCCCGGGGGGGGGTAATTCACCCCTCCACTTT	CSASPPGGGNSPLHF
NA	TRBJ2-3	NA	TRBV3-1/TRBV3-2	TGTGCCAGCAGCCACTGGGAGGGGGGGAGCACAGATACGCAGTATTTT	CASSHWEGGSTDTQYF
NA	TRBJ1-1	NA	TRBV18	TGTGCCAGCTCACCACCGGCCAACACTGAAGCTTTCTTT	CASSPPANTEAFF